The 5 T cell receptor beta chains listed next were all sequenced from one sample in a study of OX40 agonist ivuxolimab in advanced cancers. Sequencing used immunoSEQ multiplex PCR; TCRdb keeps in-frame clones, though not all of them. The sample has approximately 94,000 clones; around 90% are singletons. The specimen comprised CD4+ or CD8+ T cells sorted from blood, sampled in a trial of the OX40 agonist ivuxolimab. The receptors here all came from an adult with an advanced solid tumor such as melanoma, head and neck, liver or kidney cancer.

The chain couples TRBV30 to TRBJ2-1; D not resolved. CDR1 is GTSNPN and CDR2 is SVGIG in the germline V gene (reference sequence). The CDR3 is 13 amino acids. V dropped 0 bases and J dropped 10 bases, with 13 bases sitting between them. The CDR3 reads CAWSVPGPREQFF. DNA of the CDR3: TGTGCCTGGAGTGTACCCGGCCCCCGCGAGCAGTTCTTC.

This sequence joins TRBV13 and TRBJ2-5; a weak D match, TRBD2 (5 bases). The germline gives CDR1 PRHDT, CDR2 FYEKMQ (reference sequence). V lost 2 bases to trimming and J lost 5 bases, with 9 bases between them. This CDR3 is built from 13 residues. CDR3 amino acids: CASSLRGTETQYF. CDR3 in DNA: TGTGCCAGCAGCTTACGGGGAACGGAGACCCAGTACTTC.

The chain links TRBV5-4 to TRBJ2-7; perhaps D is TRBD1 or TRBD2 (5 bases each). Germline V CDR1 and CDR2: SGHNT, YYREEE (reference sequence). The CDR3 spans 14 residues. Trimming took off 4 bases at V and 2 bases at J, with 13 bases between the two ends. The CDR3 DNA follows: TGTGCCAGCAGCCGGGGACCAGAGCCCTACGAGCAGTACTTC. It encodes CASSRGPEPYEQYF.

This chain uses TRBV27 with TRBJ2-2; D is undetermined. CDR1 is MNHEY and CDR2 is SMNVEV in the germline V gene (reference sequence). Trimming stripped 5 bases from V and 2 bases from J, with 9 bases between. The CDR3 is made up of 14 amino acids. CDR3 DNA: TGTGCCAGCAGTCCGGGCCCAAACACCGGGGAGCTGTTTTTT. The encoded protein is CASSPGPNTGELFF.

This chain joins TRBV11-2 and TRBJ1-1; the D is unclear. Trimming shortened V by 1 base and J by 1 base, and 10 bases separated the two germline ends. The CDR3 has 15 amino acids. Germline loops: CDR1 SGHAT, CDR2 FQNNGV. CDR3 in DNA: TGTGCCAGCAGCTTAGGGTTCTACAGGAACACTGAAGCTTTCTTT. This encodes CASSLGFYRNTEAFF.